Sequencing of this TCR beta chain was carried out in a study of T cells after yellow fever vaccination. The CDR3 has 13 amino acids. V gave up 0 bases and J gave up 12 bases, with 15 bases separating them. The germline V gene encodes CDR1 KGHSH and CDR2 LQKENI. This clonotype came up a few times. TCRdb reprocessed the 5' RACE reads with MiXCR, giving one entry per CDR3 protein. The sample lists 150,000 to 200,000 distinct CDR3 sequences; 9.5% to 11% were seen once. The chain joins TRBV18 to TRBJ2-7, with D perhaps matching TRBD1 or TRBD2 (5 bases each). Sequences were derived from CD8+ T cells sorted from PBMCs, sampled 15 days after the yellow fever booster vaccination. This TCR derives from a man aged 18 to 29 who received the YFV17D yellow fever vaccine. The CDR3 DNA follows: TGTGCCAGCTCACCACCCGGGACGGCGGCGATGTACTTC. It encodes CASSPPGTAAMYF.